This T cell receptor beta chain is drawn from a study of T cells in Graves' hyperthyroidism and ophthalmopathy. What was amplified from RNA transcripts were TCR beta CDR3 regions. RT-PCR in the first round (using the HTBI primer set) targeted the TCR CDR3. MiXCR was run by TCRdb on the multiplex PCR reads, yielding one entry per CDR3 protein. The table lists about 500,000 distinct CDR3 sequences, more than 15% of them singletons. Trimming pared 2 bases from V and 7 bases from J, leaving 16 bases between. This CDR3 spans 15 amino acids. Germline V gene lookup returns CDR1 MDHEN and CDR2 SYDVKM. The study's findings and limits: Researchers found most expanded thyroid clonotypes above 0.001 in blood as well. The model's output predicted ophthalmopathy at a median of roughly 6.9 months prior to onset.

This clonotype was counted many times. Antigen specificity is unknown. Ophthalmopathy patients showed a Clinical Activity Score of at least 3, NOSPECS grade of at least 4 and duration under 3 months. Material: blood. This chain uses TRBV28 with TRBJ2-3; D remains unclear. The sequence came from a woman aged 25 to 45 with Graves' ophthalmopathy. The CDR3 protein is CASSLMSASRNTQYF. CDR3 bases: TGTGCCAGCAGTTTAATGTCGGCATCTAGAAATACGCAGTATTTT.